Sequencing of this TCR beta chain was carried out in a study of blood T cell repertoires in COVID-19. The overall study: Researchers got acute and convalescent COVID-19 samples from the United States, Italy and Spain. Nucleic acid was either cDNA or gDNA, and it came from T cells, B-cell-depleted T cells, or PBMCs.

Before being deemed recovered, Cohort 3 donors had two negative PCRs, clearance, or symptom resolution. V dropped 8 bases and J dropped 2; count of bases not matched to a gene: 8. CDR3 length: 16 residues. Germline V CDR1 and CDR2: WSHSY, SAAADI. Original analysis: Using reference gene primer amplification, nucleated cell counts were estimated. Profiled with immunoSEQ multiplex PCR; TCRdb holds only in-frame clones, not every one. The V and J calls and clone size come from that table; D and trimming were worked out from the DNA. The table includes nearly 250,000 clones, 86% detected once. This sequence was found in a woman aged 45-65 years who had recovered from COVID-19. The chain couples TRBV10-2 to TRBJ2-7, with 14 positions matching TRBD2. The sequencing input was PBMCs or T cells enriched from blood (not recorded which). The CDR3 spells CASYGTSGGRTYEQYF. CDR3 nucleotides: TGCGCCAGCTACGGGACTAGCGGGGGCCGTACCTACGAGCAGTACTTC.